What follows is one T cell receptor (beta chain) and its context. Other DNA sequences in the same sample also yield this CDR3. These data originate in a study of shared clonotypes between healthy human individuals. An approximately 220 ng quantity of DNA, tens of thousands of T cell genomes, went into the sorted-subset replicate PCRs. Sequenced by immunoSEQ multiplex PCR; TCRdb stores in-frame clones only, minus some. The table has about 2.1 million clones, 80% to 95% seen once. Naive CD8 cells lacked CD45RO and underwent positive selection for CCR7, leaving out terminally differentiated effector memory CD45RA+ cells. The V and J ends lost 6 bases and 2 bases respectively, with 7 bases between them. The germline V gene has CDR1 SQVTM and CDR2 ANQGSEA. This CDR3 spans 12 amino acids.

Material for sequencing was naive CD8+ T cells from PBMCs. The clonotype originates from a man between 18 and 29 years old in good health. Some clones in this sample may be carry-over from other donors' samples. The J gene is TRBJ2-2, the V gene TRBV29-1; D gene ambiguous. In nucleotides, the CDR3 is TGCAGCGTAGGGCTAAACACCGGGGAGCTGTTTTTT. This gives the protein CSVGLNTGELFF.